This T cell receptor beta chain was profiled in a study of blood T cells in healthy people across ages. General study points: The study regarded diversity estimates from one million T cells as underestimates.

Trimming removed 3 bases from V and 2 bases from J, with 8 bases in between. CDR1 is ENHRY, CDR2 SYGVKD, per germline. This CDR3 is built from 13 residues. Combining a sample-barcoded 5' primer with a J-beta primer mix, a second PCR ran for roughly 7 to 12 cycles. TCRdb independently ran MiXCR on the 5' RACE reads; one entry per CDR3 protein. In the table there are more than 650,000 distinct CDR3 sequences, 22% of which are singletons. To note about this clonotype: Antigen: not known.

The chain uses TRBV10-3 and TRBJ2-7, with unresolved D. This clonotype originated in a man between 65 and 85 years old in good health. Sequences were obtained from blood. The CDR3 is CAISDGVTYEQYF. In DNA, the CDR3 is TGTGCCATCAGTGATGGGGTAACCTACGAGCAGTACTTC.